These 24 T cell receptor beta chains originate from one sample sequenced in a study of graft-versus-host responses after intestinal transplantation. The repertoire was sequenced with immunoSEQ multiplex PCR; TCRdb's copy has only in-frame clones and lacks some. The table shows about 85,000 clones, with roughly four fifths occurring only once. Their antigen targets remain unknown. The source material was unstimulated CD8+ T cells sorted from spleen or lymph node cells, sampled before intestinal transplant. The source of these receptors is a human donor who received an intestinal transplant.

The CDR3 region has the DNA TGTGCCAGCGTGCGAGCTCACTACGAGCAGTACTTC. This codes for CASVRAHYEQYF. The genes are TRBV6-1 and TRBJ2-7; no definite D call. V lost 8 bases to trimming and J lost 3 bases, with 11 bases between them. The germline CDR1 and CDR2 sequences are MNHNS and SASEGT. This CDR3 is built from 12 residues.

V is TRBV19 and J is TRBJ1-1; D gene ambiguous. There are 11 residues in the CDR3. Trimming took off 6 bases at V and 8 bases at J, with 10 bases between the two ends. Looked up from germline, CDR1 is LNHDA and CDR2 is SQIVND (reference sequence). CDR3 amino acids: CASRTLDEAFF. The CDR3 DNA reads as TGTGCCAGTAGGACTCTCGACGAAGCTTTCTTT.

The table lists this clone with a few counts. One end of the junction is discordant with germline, which a read error may explain. The rearrangement uses TRBV10-2 and TRBJ2-7; D tentatively reads TRBD1 or TRBD2 (5 bases each). In germline, CDR1 is WSHSY, CDR2 SAAADI. The CDR3 consists of 16 residues. The CDR3 protein is CASGEPHRDPAYEQYF. The CDR3 DNA follows: TGCGCCAGCGGTGAACCACACCGGGACCCAGCCTACGAGCAGTACTTC.

In the case of this clone: The junction shows a germline mismatch at one end, possibly a read error. The CDR3 sequence: CASREGTSSYEQYF. The CDR3, as DNA: TGTGCCAGCAGGGAAGGGACTAGCTCCTACGAGCAGTACTTC. This sequence joins TRBV2 and TRBJ2-5; 8 nucleotides match TRBD2. The DNA end is more similar to TRBJ2-7, so the J call may be wrong. The CDR3 sequence is 14 residues long. Per the germline V gene, CDR1 is SNHLY and CDR2 is FYNNEI.

The CDR3 sequence: CASSLTNTGTGGTNSPLHF. CDR3 in DNA: TGTGCCAGCAGTTTAACCAATACCGGGACAGGGGGAACTAATTCACCCCTCCACTTT. V and J are TRBV27 and TRBJ1-6; TRBD1 agrees at 11 bases. The junction had 12 bases not matched to a gene; V was cut back by 2 bases and J by 6 bases. The CDR3 is 19 residues long. Germline CDR1 reads MNHEY; CDR2 reads SMNVEV (reference sequence).

The sample holds one count of this clone. The chain combines TRBV5-1 with TRBJ2-7; D unresolved. The CDR3 runs to 18 residues. CDR1 and CDR2 from the germline V gene are SGHRS and YFSETQ. Trimming stripped 2 bases from V and 0 bases from J, with 21 bases between. In nucleotides, the CDR3 is TGCGCCAGCAGCTTTAATTGTTTATGGTGTAGGCCCTCCTACGAGCAGTACTTC. It is translated as CASSFNCLWCRPSYEQYF.

The gene calls are TRBV5-6 and TRBJ1-6, with TRBD1 matching over 7 bases. V was pared by 0 bases and J by 6 bases, with 3 bases of the junction left unmatched. The CDR3 is 15 residues long. CDR1 and CDR2 (germline): SGHDT, YYEEEE. CDR3 residues: CASSLGQGPNSPLHF. CDR3 DNA: TGTGCCAGCAGCTTGGGACAGGGTCCTAATTCACCCCTCCACTTT.

The V gene is TRBV30, the J gene TRBJ2-1, with D perhaps TRBD2 (6 bases). V lost 3 bases to trimming and J lost 5 bases, with 14 bases between them. This CDR3 has 14 residues. The germline V gene encodes CDR1 GTSNPN and CDR2 SVGIG (reference sequence). The CDR3 coding sequence is TGTGCCTGGAGCCGGGACTCCGCTAACAATGAGCAGTTCTTC. Translation: CAWSRDSANNEQFF.

The chain is built from TRBV9 and TRBJ2-5; TRBD1 matches 10 bases. V was pared by 3 bases and J by 4 bases, with 9 bases of the junction left unmatched. The CDR3 loop spans 16 amino acids. The germline V gene has CDR1 SGDLS and CDR2 YYNGEE. DNA for the CDR3: TGTGCCAGCAGCGAGGGACAGGGGAGTATTGCAGAGACCCAGTACTTC. Protein: CASSEGQGSIAETQYF. Based on the CDR3 plus reference TRBV9 and TRBJ2-5, the full variable domain is DSGVTQTPKHLITATGQRVTLRCSPRSGDLSVYWYQQSLDQGLQFLIQYYNGEERAKGNILERFSAQQFPDLHSELNLSSLELGDSALYFCASSEGQGSIAETQYFGPGTRLLVL.

The chain recombines TRBV5-1 with TRBJ2-7; 7 bases are a match to TRBD1. Germline-derived CDR1 and CDR2 are SGHRS and YFSETQ. Trimming took 2 bases from V and 0 from J; bases not matched to a gene: 5. The CDR3 loop spans 15 amino acids. The CDR3 sequence: CASSFEWDSSYEQYF. DNA of the CDR3: TGCGCCAGCAGCTTTGAATGGGACAGCTCCTACGAGCAGTACTTC. The variable domain in full, with the rest retrieved from reference TRBV5-1 and TRBJ2-7, is KAGVTQTPRYLIKTRGQQVTLSCSPISGHRSVSWYQQTPGQGLQFLFEYFSETQRNKGNFPGRFSGRQFSNSRSEMNVSTLELGDSALYLCASSFEWDSSYEQYFGPGTRLTVT.

The rearrangement joins TRBV7-3 to TRBJ2-7; 8 positions match TRBD2. Germline values: CDR1 SGHTA, CDR2 FQGTGA. V lost 1 base to trimming and J lost 5 bases; unmatched junction nucleotides: 10. The CDR3 consists of 16 residues. As DNA, the CDR3 is TGTGCCAGCAGCTTAATGCCCGGGGGGGCGGTGGACGAGCAGTACTTC. This encodes CASSLMPGGAVDEQYF.

This clone was picked up one time. The rearrangement links TRBV6-1 to TRBJ2-7, with a weak D call TRBD2 (5 bases). Germline V gene lookup returns CDR1 MNHNS and CDR2 SASEGT. The CDR3 extends over 13 amino acids. The V end lost 6 bases, the J end lost 2 bases, and 11 bases lay between the germline ends. The CDR3 DNA is TGTGCCAGCAGCCTAACTAGGACCTACGAGCAGTACTTC. It encodes CASSLTRTYEQYF.

V and J are TRBV11-1 and TRBJ1-2; D might be TRBD1 (5 bases). The V end lost 2 bases, the J end lost 8 bases, and 12 bases lay between the germline ends. CDR1 is SGHAT, CDR2 FQDESV, per germline (reference sequence). CDR3 length: 13 amino acids. The chain's CDR3 is CASSLPQSGGYTF. Here the CDR3 DNA reads TGTGCCAGCAGCTTACCCCAGTCAGGGGGCTACACCTTC.

This clone was seen only once. CDR3 residues: CASSELLRLAGPGPPTDTQYF. CDR3 DNA: TGTGCCAGCAGTGAACTCCTCCGGTTAGCCGGCCCGGGACCACCCACAGATACGCAGTATTTT. This chain links TRBV6-1 with TRBJ2-3, with D tentatively TRBD1 or TRBD2 (5 bases each). The V and J ends lost 2 bases and 2 bases respectively, with 29 bases between them. Germline V lookup: CDR1 MNHNS, CDR2 SASEGT. The CDR3 has 21 amino acids.

A single count supports this clone. This chain connects TRBV18 to TRBJ1-1; D not certain. The germline V gene has CDR1 KGHSH and CDR2 LQKENI. V shed 6 bases and J shed 1 base, with 9 bases lying between them. The CDR3 runs 13 residues. The CDR3 nucleotides read TGTGCCAGCTCCCCGATGAGGAACACTGAAGCTTTCTTT. As protein: CASSPMRNTEAFF.

This chain connects TRBV9 to TRBJ2-7, with D uncertain. Germline V CDR1 and CDR2: SGDLS, YYNGEE. The CDR3 has 13 residues. Trimming took 3 bases from V and 4 from J, leaving 11 bases between them. Written as DNA, the CDR3 is TGTGCCAGCAGCGGGGCTTTTGAGTACGAGCAGTACTTC. The encoded protein is CASSGAFEYEQYF. Variable domain in full (rest from reference TRBV9 and TRBJ2-7): DSGVTQTPKHLITATGQRVTLRCSPRSGDLSVYWYQQSLDQGLQFLIQYYNGEERAKGNILERFSAQQFPDLHSELNLSSLELGDSALYFCASSGAFEYEQYFGPGTRLTVT.

The gene calls are TRBV11-2 and TRBJ2-7, with D perhaps TRBD1 (6 bases). Trimming shortened V by 1 base and J by 2 bases, and 9 bases separated the two germline ends. CDR1 is SGHAT, CDR2 FQNNGV, per germline. This CDR3 region has 14 residues. The CDR3 sequence is CASSLGGTPYEQYF. CDR3 DNA sequence: TGTGCCAGCAGCTTAGGAGGGACACCCTACGAGCAGTACTTC.

V and J are TRBV10-2 and TRBJ2-5, with 14 positions matching TRBD2. Germline V gene lookup returns CDR1 WSHSY and CDR2 SAAADI. The ends lost 8 bases at V and 4 bases at J; junction bases unmatched: 15. This CDR3 region has 18 residues. This CDR3 is CASGTRLAGGPGGETQYF. The CDR3 nucleotides read TGCGCCAGCGGCACTCGACTAGCGGGAGGGCCAGGAGGAGAGACCCAGTACTTC.

V gene TRBV5-6 combines with J gene TRBJ2-5, with 7 positions matching TRBD2. V lost 1 base, J lost 0 bases, and 12 bases stayed unmatched. This CDR3 comprises 18 residues. Germline CDR1 is SGHDT and CDR2 is YYEEEE. The CDR3 protein is CASSLFGGRGTYQETQYF. CDR3 DNA sequence: TGTGCCAGCAGCTTGTTTGGCGGGAGAGGGACTTACCAAGAGACCCAGTACTTC.

The J gene is TRBJ2-7, the V gene TRBV5-4; 11 nucleotides match TRBD2. Unmatched junction bases numbered 9, after V lost 0 bases and J lost 4 bases. Per germline, CDR1 SGHNT and CDR2 YYREEE (reference sequence). This CDR3 contains 17 residues. The CDR3 DNA reads as TGTGCCAGCAGCTTGGGTCTAGCGGGGGGCCGATGGTACGAGCAGTACTTC. As protein: CASSLGLAGGRWYEQYF.

The V gene is TRBV29-1, the J gene TRBJ1-2; weak D call: TRBD1 (5 bases). Germline lookup yields CDR1 SQVTM and CDR2 ANQGSEA. The CDR3 consists of 14 residues. Trimming stripped 2 bases from V and 2 bases from J, with 12 bases between. CDR3 protein: CSVERNTGNYGYTF. CDR3 in DNA: TGCAGCGTTGAACGCAATACAGGCAACTATGGCTACACCTTC.

The J gene is TRBJ1-6, the V gene TRBV7-9; D gene ambiguous. V was trimmed by 2 bases and J by 0 bases, leaving 14 bases between them. CDR1 and CDR2 from the germline V gene are SEHNR and FQNEAQ (reference sequence). This CDR3 region has 18 residues. The chain's CDR3 is CASSLQVGLSSYNSPLHF. CDR3 DNA: TGTGCCAGCAGCTTACAGGTGGGGTTGAGCTCCTATAATTCACCCCTCCACTTT.

This clone came up a few times. The CDR3 nucleotides read TGTGCCAGCAGTGAAACTGGGACACTCTACGAGCAGTACTTC. Its translation: CASSETGTLYEQYF. The chain is built from TRBV6-1 and TRBJ2-7, with D perhaps TRBD1 (6 bases). Germline CDR1 is MNHNS and CDR2 is SASEGT. The CDR3 is 14 residues long. The V gene lost 2 bases and the J gene lost 3 bases, with 11 bases spanning the gap.

The V call is TRBV9, the J call TRBJ2-7; TRBD1 aligns across 11 bases. In germline, CDR1 is SGDLS, CDR2 YYNGEE. Unmatched junction bases numbered 5, after V lost 3 bases and J lost 6 bases. The CDR3 runs to 14 residues. DNA of the CDR3: TGTGCCAGCAGCGCGGGACAGGGGGGGACCGAGCAGTACTTC. Its translation: CASSAGQGGTEQYF.